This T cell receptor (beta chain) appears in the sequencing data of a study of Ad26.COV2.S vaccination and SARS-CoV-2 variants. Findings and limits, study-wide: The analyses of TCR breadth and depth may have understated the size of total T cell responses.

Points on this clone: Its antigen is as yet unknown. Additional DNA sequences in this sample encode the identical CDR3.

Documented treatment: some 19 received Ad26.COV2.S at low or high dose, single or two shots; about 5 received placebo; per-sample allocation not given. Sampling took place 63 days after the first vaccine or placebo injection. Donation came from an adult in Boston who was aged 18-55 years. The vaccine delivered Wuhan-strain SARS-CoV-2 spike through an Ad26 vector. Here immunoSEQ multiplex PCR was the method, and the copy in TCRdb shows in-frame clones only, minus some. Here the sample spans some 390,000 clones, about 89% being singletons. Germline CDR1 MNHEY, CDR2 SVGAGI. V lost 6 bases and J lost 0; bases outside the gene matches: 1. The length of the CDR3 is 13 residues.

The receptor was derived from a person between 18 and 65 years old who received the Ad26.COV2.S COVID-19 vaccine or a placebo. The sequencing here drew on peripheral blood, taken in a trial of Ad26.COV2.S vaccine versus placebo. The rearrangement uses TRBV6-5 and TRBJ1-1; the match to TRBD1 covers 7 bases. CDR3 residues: CASRTGMNTEAFF. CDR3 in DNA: TGTGCCAGCAGGACAGGGATGAACACTGAAGCTTTCTTT.